This T cell receptor beta chain was profiled in a study of cytomegalovirus exposure and HLA in healthy donors. Study results and limitations: A later analysis linked a missense DCLRE1C variant to TCR beta V- and J-gene trimming.

This PCR relied on a set of 60 Vbeta primers and 13 Jbeta primers. The repertoire was sequenced with immunoSEQ multiplex PCR; TCRdb's copy has only in-frame clones and lacks some. Among roughly 140,000 clones listed, 60% to 80% were seen once. V was clipped by 2 bases and J by 0 bases, with 5 bases between them. Germline CDR1 is MNHEY and CDR2 is SVGAGI. The CDR3 has 15 residues. In the case of this clone: The antigen remains unidentified.

This clonotype originated in a woman in her twenties or thirties in good health and CMV-seronegative. The sequencing input was PBMCs. V usage is TRBV6-5 and J usage is TRBJ1-6; D gene uncertain. CDR3 bases: TGTGCCAGCAGTTACGGTAGCTCCTATAATTCACCCCTCCACTTT. It translates to CASSYGSSYNSPLHF.